This TCR delta chain was observed in a study of γδ T cells in repeated Plasmodium falciparum infection. The wider study: The natural-infection arm compared Malian children under seasonal malaria with matched Australian children.

Vgamma9/Vdelta2+ and Vdelta2-negative gammadelta T cells were flow-sorted from PBMC for bulk sequencing. The CDR3 sequence is 22 residues long. Germline V gives CDR1 TSWWSYY, CDR2 QGS. The ends lost 0 bases at V and 0 bases at J; junction bases unmatched: 20. Each sorted gammadelta sample had TRG and TRD chains sequenced. TCRdb processed the multiplex PCR reads again with the CATT caller. The sample lists 50,000 to 60,000 delta-chain clones, about 2% occurring once. Regarding this clone: Its antigen is not identified. This is likely an artifact of a read error, given a far larger clone one base away. Other DNA sequences in this sample translate to the same CDR3.

Study conclusions and caveats: In Vdelta2-negative, largely Vdelta1+, gammadelta repertoires, repeated controlled infections appeared to drive clonal selection waves. Vdelta2-negative gammadelta repertoires appeared less diverse and less shared in Malian than Australian children.

The V gene is TRDV1, the J gene TRDJ1, with TRDD3 matching over 9 bases. The J gene is not listed in TCRdb, so it was assigned here from a DNA match to germline. The sequenced sample consisted of gamma-delta T cells from blood. The sequence derives from a pool of human donors (malaria-infected and uninfected, not separated). The CDR3 DNA reads as TGTGCTCTTGGGGAACTCGTTGGCTCACTGTACTGGGGGAGCCCGTACACCGATAAACTCATCTTT. Translated, it gives CALGELVGSLYWGSPYTDKLIF.